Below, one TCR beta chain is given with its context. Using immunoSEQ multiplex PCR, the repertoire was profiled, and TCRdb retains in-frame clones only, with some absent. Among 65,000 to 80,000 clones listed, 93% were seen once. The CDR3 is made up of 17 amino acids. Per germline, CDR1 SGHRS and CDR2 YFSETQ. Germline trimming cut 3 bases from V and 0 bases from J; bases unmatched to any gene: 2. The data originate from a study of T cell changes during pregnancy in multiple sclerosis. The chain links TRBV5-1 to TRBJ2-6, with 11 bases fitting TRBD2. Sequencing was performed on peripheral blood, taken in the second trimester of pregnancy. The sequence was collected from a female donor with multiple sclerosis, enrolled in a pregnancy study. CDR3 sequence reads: CASSSLAGVSGANVLTF. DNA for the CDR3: TGCGCCAGCAGCTCACTAGCGGGGGTCTCTGGGGCCAACGTCCTGACTTTC.